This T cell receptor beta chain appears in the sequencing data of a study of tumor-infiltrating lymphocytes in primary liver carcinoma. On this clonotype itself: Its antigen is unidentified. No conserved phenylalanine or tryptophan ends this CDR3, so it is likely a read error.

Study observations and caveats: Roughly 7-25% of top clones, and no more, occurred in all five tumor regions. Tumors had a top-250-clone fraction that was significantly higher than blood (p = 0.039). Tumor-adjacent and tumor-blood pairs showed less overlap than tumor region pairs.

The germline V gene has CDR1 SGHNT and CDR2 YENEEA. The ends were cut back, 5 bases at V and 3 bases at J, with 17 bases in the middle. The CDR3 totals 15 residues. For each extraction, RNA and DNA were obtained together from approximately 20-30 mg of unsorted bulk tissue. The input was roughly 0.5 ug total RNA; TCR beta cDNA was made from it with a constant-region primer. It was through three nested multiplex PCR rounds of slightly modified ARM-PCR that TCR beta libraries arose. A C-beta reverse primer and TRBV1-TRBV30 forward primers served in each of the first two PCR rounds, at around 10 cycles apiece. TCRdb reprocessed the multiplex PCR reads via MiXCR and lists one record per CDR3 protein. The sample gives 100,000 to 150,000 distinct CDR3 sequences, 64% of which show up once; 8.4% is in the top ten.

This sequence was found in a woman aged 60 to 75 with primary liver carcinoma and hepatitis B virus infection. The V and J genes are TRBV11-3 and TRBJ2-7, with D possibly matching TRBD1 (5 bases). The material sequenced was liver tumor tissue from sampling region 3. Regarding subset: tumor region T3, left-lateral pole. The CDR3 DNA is TGTGCCAGCAGCCCCGGAACATGGGGCAACTACGAGCAGTACTCC. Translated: CASSPGTWGNYEQYS.